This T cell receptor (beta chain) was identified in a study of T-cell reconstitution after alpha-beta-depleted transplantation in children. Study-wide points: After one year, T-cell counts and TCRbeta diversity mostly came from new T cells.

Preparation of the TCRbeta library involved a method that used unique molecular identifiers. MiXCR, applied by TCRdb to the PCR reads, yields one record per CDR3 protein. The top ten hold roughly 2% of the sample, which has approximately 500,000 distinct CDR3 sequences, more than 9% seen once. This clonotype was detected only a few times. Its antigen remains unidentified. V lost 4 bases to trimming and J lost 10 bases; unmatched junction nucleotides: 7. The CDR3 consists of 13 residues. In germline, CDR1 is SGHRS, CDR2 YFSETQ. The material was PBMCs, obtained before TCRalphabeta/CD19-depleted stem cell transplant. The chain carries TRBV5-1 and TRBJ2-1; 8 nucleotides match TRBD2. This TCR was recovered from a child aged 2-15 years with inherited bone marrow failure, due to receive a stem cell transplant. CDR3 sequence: CASSPGLVGEQFF. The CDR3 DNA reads TGCGCCAGCAGCCCGGGACTAGTTGGCGAGCAGTTCTTC.